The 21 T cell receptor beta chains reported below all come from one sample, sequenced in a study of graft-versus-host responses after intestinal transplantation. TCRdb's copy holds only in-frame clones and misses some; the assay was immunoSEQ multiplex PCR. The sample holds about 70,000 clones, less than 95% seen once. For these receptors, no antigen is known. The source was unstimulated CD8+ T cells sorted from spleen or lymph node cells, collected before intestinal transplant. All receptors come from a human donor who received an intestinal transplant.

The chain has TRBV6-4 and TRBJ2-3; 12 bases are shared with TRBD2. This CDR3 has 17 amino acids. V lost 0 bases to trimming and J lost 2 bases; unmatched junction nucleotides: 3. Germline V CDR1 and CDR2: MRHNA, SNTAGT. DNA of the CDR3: TGTGCCAGCAGTGACTCCTCTAGCGGGGGGGCCACAGATACGCAGTATTTT. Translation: CASSDSSSGGATDTQYF.

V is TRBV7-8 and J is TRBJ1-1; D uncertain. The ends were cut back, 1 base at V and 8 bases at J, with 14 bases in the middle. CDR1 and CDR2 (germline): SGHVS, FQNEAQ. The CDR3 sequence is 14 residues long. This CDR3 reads CASSLGTRVEEAFF. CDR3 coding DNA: TGTGCCAGCAGCTTAGGCACGCGGGTCGAAGAAGCTTTCTTT.

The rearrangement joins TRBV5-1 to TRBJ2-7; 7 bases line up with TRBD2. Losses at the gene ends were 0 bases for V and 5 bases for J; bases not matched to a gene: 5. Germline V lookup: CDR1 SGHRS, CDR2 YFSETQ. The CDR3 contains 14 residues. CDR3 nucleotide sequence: TGCGCCAGCAGCTTGGTGGGAGGGCTTGACGAGCAGTACTTC. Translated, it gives CASSLVGGLDEQYF. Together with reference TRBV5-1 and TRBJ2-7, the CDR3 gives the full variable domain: KAGVTQTPRYLIKTRGQQVTLSCSPISGHRSVSWYQQTPGQGLQFLFEYFSETQRNKGNFPGRFSGRQFSNSRSEMNVSTLELGDSALYLCASSLVGGLDEQYFGPGTRLTVT.

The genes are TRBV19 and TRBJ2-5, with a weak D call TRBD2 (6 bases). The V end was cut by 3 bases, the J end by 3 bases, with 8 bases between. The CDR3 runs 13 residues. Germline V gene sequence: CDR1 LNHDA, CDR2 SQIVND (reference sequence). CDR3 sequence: CASSIWGEETQYF. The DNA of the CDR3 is TGTGCCAGTAGTATTTGGGGGGAAGAGACCCAGTACTTC. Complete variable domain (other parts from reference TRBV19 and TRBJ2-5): DGGITQSPKYLFRKEGQNVTLSCEQNLNHDAMYWYRQDPGQGLRLIYYSQIVNDFQKGDIAEGYSVSREKKESFPLTVTSAQKNPTAFYLCASSIWGEETQYFGPGTRLLVL.

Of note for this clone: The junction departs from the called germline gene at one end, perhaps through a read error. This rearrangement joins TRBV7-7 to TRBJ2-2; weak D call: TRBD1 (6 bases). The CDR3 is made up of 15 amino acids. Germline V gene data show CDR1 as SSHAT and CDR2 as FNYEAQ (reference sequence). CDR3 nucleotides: TGTGCTAGCAGCTTATCAGGGGAGAGGATCGGGGAGCTGTTTTTT. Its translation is CASSLSGERIGELFF.

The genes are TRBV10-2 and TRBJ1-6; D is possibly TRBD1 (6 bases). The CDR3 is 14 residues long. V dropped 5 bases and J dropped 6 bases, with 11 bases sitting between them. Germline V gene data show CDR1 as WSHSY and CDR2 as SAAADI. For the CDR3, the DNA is TGCGCCAGCAGTTGGGGGCGCGTTAATTCACCCCTCCACTTT. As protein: CASSWGRVNSPLHF.

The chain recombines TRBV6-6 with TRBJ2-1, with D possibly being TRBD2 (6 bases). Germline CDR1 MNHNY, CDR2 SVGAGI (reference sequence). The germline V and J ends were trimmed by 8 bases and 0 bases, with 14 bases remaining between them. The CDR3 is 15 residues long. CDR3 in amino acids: CASAPGDSSYNEQFF. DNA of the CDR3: TGTGCCAGCGCCCCGGGGGATAGCTCCTACAATGAGCAGTTCTTC.

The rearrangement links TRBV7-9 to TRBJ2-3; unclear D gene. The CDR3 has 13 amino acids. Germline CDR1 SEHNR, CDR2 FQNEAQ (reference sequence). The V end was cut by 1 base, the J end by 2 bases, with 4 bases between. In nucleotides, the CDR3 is TGTGCCAGCAGCTTAGGTCTCACAGATACGCAGTATTTT. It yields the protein CASSLGLTDTQYF. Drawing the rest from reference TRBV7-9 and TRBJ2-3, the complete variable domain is DTGVSQNPRHKITKRGQNVTFRCDPISEHNRLYWYRQTLGQGPEFLTYFQNEAQLEKSRLLSDRFSAERPKGSFSTLEIQRTEQGDSAMYLCASSLGLTDTQYFGPGTRLTVL.

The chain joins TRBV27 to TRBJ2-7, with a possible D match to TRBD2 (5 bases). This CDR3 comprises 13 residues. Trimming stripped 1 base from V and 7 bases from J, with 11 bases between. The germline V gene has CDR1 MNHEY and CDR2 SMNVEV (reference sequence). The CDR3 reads CASSLYGEREQYF. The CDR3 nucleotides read TGTGCCAGCAGTTTATATGGGGAGCGTGAGCAGTACTTC.

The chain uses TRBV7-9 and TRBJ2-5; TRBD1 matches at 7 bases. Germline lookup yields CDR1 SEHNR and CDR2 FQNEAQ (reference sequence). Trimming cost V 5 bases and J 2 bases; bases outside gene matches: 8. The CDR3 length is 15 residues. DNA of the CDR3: TGTGCCAGCAGCCACCGGGACAGTCAGCAAGAGACCCAGTACTTC. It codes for CASSHRDSQQETQYF.

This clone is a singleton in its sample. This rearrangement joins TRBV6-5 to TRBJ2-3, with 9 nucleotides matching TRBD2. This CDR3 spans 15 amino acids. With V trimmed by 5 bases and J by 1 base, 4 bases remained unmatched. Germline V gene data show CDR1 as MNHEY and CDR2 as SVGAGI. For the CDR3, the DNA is TGTGCCAGCAGTCTGGCTAGCGGGGGCACAGATACGCAGTATTTT. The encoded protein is CASSLASGGTDTQYF.

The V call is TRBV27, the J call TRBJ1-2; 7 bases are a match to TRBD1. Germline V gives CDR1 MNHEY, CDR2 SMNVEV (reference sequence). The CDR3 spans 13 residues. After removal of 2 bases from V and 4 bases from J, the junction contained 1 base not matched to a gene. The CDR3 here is CASSLAGGYGYTF. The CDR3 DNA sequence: TGTGCCAGCAGTTTAGCAGGGGGCTATGGCTACACCTTC.

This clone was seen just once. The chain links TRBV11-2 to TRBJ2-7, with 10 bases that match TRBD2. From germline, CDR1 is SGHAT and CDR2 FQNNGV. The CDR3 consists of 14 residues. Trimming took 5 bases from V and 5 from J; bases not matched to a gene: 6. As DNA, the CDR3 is TGTGCCAGCAGCGCTAGCGGGGGCGGGGACGAGCAGTACTTC. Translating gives CASSASGGGDEQYF.

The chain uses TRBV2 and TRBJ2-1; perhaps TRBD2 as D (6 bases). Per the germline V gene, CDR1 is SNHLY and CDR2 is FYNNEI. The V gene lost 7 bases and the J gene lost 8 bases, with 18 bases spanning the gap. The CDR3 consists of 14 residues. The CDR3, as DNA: TGTGCCAGCACCTCGGTCGCCGGGGGTGATGAGCAGTTCTTC. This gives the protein CASTSVAGGDEQFF.

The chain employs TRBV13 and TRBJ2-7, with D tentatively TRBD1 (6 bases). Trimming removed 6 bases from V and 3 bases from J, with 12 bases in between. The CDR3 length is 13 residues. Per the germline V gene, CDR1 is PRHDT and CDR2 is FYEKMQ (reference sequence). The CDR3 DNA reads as TGTGCCAGCAGACGACAGGACCACTACGAGCAGTACTTC. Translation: CASRRQDHYEQYF.

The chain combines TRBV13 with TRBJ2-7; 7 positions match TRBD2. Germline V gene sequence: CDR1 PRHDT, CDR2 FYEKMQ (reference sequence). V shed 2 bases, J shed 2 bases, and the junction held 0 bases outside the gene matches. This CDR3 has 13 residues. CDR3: CASSLSGAYEQYF. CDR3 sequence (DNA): TGTGCCAGCAGCTTAAGCGGGGCCTACGAGCAGTACTTC.

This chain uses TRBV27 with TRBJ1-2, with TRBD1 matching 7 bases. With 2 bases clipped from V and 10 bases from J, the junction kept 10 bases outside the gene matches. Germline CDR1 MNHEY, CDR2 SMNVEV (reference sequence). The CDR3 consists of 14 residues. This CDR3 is CASSLLTGSGPYTF. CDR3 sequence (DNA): TGTGCCAGCAGTTTACTGACAGGGAGCGGTCCCTACACCTTC.

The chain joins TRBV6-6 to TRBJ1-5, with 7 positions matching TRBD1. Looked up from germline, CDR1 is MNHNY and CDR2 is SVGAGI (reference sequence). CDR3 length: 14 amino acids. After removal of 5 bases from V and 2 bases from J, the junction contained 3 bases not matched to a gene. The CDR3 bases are TGTGCCAGCAGTCTCGGACAGGGCAATCAGCCCCAGCATTTT. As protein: CASSLGQGNQPQHF.

The CDR3: CASSPSGGTRYTDTQYF. In DNA, the CDR3 is TGTGCCAGCAGCCCTAGCGGGGGGACACGTTACACAGATACGCAGTATTTT. The genes are TRBV27 and TRBJ2-3, with 11 bases matching TRBD2. The V and J ends lost 6 bases and 2 bases, in that order; junction bases with no gene match: 10. This CDR3 comprises 17 residues. In germline, CDR1 is MNHEY, CDR2 SMNVEV (reference sequence).

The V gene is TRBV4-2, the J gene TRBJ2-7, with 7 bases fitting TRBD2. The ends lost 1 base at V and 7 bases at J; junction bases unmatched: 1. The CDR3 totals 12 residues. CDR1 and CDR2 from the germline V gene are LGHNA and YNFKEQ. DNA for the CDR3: TGTGCCAGCAGCCAAGGGGAGGGGGAGCAGTACTTC. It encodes CASSQGEGEQYF.

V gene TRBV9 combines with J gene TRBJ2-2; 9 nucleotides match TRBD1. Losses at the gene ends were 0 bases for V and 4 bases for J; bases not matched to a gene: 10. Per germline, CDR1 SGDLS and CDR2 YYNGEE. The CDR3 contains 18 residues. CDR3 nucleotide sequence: TGTGCCAGCAGCGTAGCTAGGGGGACAGGGTTTGGCACCGGGGAGCTGTTTTTT. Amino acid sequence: CASSVARGTGFGTGELFF.